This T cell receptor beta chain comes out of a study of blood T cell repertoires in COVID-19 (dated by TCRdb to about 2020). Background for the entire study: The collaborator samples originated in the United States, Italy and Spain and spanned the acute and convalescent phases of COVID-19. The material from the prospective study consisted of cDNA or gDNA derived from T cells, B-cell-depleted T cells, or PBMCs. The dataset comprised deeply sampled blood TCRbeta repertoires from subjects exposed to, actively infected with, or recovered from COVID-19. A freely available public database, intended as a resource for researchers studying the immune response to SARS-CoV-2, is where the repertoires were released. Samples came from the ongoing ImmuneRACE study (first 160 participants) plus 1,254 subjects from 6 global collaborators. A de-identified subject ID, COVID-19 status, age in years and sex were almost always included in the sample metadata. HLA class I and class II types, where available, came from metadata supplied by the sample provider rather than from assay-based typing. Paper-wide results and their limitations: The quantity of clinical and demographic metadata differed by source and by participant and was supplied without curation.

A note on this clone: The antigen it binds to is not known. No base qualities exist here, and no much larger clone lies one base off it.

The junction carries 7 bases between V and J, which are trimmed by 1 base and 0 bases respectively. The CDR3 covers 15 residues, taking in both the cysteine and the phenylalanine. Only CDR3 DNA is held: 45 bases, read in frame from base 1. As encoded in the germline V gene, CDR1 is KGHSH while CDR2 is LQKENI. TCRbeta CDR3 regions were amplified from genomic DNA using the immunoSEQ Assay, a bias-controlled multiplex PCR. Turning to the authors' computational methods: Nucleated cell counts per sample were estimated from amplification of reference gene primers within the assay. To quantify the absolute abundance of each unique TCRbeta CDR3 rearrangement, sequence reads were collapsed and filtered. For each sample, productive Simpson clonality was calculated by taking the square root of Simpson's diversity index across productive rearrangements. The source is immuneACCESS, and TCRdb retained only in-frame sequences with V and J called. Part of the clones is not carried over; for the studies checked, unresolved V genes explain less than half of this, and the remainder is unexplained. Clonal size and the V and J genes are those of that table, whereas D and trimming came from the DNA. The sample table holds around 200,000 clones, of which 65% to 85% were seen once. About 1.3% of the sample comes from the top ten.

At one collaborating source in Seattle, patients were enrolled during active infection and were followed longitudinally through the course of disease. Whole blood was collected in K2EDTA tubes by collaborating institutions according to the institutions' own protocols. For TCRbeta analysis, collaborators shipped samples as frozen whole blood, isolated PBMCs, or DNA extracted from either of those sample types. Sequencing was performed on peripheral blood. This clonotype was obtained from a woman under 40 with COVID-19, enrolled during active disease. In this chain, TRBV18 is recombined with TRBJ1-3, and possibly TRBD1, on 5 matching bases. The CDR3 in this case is CASSPRQPSGNTIYF. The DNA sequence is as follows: TGTGCCAGCTCACCACGACAGCCCTCTGGAAACACCATATATTTT.